This T cell receptor (beta chain) emerged from a study of blood T cell repertoires in COVID-19. Study context: The analysed material was cDNA or gDNA that came from T cells, B-cell-depleted T cells, or PBMCs.

In the source study's methods: Reference gene primer amplification yielded estimated nucleated cell counts. Libraries were prepared by immunoSEQ multiplex PCR; TCRdb keeps only in-frame clonotypes and omits some of them. Clone size and V and J calls were adopted from that table, with D and trimming inferred from the DNA. The table has 35,000 to 50,000 clones, roughly nine tenths seen once. This CDR3 has 15 amino acids. Trimming removed 2 bases from V and 0 bases from J, with 10 bases in between. Germline assignment: CDR1 MDHEN and CDR2 SYDVKM. This rearrangement joins TRBV28 to TRBJ1-2, with a weak D call TRBD1 (5 bases). The material sequenced was peripheral blood. The receptor was derived from a man aged 70 or older with active COVID-19. The CDR3 DNA follows: TGTGCCAGCAGTTTACAGGGTTGGTCTAACTATGGCTACACCTTC. It encodes CASSLQGWSNYGYTF.